The sequence of this TCR beta chain was determined in a study of cytomegalovirus exposure and HLA in healthy donors. The CDR3 sequence is 14 residues long. CDR1 is SEHNR, CDR2 FQNEAQ, per germline (reference sequence). Points on this clone: The junction departs from the called germline gene at one end, perhaps through a read error.

This PCR relied on a set of 60 Vbeta primers and 13 Jbeta primers. Sequencing used immunoSEQ multiplex PCR; TCRdb keeps in-frame clones, though not all of them. The table has 150,000 to 200,000 clones, about 88% seen once. The sample consisted of PBMCs. The clonotype comes from a woman younger than 30 in good health and CMV-seronegative. V usage is TRBV7-9 and J usage is TRBJ1-2, with D uncertain. CDR3 in DNA: TGTTCCAGCAGCTTCTTACAGACGGCCTATGGCTACACCTTC. Its protein product is CSSSFLQTAYGYTF.